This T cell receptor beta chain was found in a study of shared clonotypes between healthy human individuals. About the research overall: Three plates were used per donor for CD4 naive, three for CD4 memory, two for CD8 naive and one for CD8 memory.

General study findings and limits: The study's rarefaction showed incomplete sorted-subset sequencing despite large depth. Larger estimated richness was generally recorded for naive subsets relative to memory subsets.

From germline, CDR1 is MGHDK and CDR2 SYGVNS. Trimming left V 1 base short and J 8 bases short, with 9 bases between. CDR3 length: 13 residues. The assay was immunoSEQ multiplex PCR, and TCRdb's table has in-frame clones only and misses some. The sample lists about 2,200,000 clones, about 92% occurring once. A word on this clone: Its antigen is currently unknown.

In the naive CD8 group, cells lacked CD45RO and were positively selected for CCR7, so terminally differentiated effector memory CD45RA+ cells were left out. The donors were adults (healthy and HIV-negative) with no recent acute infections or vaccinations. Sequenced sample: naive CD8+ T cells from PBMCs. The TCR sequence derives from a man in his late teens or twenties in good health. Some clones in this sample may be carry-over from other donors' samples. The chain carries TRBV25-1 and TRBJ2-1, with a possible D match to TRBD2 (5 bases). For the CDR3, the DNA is TGTGCCAGCAGTGAATCCGGGGTCCATGAGCAGTTCTTC. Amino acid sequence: CASSESGVHEQFF.